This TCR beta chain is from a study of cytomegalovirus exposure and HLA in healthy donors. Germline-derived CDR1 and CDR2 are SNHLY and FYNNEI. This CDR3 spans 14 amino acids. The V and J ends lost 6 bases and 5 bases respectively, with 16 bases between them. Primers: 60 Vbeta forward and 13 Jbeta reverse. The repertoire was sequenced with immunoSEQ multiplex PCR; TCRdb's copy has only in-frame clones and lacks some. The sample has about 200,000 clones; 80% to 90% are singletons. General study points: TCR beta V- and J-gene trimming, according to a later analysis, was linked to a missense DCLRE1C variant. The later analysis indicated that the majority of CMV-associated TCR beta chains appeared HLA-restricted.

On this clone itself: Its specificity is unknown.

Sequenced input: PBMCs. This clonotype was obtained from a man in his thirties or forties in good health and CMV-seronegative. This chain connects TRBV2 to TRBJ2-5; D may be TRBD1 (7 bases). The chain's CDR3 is CASRYRGGGETQYF. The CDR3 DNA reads TGTGCCAGCAGGTACAGGGGTGGAGGGGAGACCCAGTACTTC. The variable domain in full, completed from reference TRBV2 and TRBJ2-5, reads EPEVTQTPSHQVTQMGQEVILRCVPISNHLYFYWYRQILGQKVEFLVSFYNNEISEKSEIFDDQFSVERPDGSNFTLKIRSTKLEDSAMYFCASRYRGGGETQYFGPGTRLLVL.